Included here is one T cell receptor (beta chain) sequence, with context. The antigen remains unidentified. The intended depth for sequencing was 1 in 200,000 to 1 in 1 million T cells. Some clones are missing from TCRdb's copy, which holds only in-frame ones; the method was immunoSEQ multiplex PCR. Here the sample spans 65,000 to 85,000 clones, approximately 87% being singletons. This entry is derived from a study of cytotoxic CD8 clonotypes in ibrutinib-treated CLL. CDR1 is MNHNY and CDR2 is SVGAGI in the germline V gene (reference sequence). V dropped 0 bases and J dropped 4 bases, with 7 bases sitting between them. The CDR3 loop spans 13 amino acids. Broader study findings: Public clonotypes proved infrequent, and on treatment they shrank or remained steady.

Cryopreserved PBMCs supplied approximately 1.9 micrograms of genomic DNA for TCR beta libraries. The chain recombines TRBV6-6 with TRBJ2-7; D is ambiguous. This receptor was obtained from a human donor with chronic lymphocytic leukemia. This sample comprised PBMCs, obtained after 24 months of ibrutinib treatment. CDR3 nucleotides: TGTGCCAGCAGTTACTCGGGCAAGTACGAGCAGTACTTC. This encodes CASSYSGKYEQYF.